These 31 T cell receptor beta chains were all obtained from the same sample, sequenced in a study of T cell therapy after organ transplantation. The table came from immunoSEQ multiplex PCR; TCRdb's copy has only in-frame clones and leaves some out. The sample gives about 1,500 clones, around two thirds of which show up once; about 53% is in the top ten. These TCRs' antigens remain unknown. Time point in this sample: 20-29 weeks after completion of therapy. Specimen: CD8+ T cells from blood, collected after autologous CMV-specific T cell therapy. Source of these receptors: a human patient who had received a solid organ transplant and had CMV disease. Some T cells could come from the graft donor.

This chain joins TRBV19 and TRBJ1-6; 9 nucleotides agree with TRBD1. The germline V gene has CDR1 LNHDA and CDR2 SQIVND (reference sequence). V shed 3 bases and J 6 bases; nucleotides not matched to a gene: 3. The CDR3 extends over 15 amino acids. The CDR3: CASSMGTGTNSPLHF. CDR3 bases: TGTGCCAGTAGTATGGGGACAGGGACTAATTCACCCCTCCACTTT.

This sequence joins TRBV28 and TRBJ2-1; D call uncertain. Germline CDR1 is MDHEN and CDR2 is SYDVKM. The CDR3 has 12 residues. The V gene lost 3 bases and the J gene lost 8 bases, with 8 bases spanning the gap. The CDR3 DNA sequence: TGTGCCAGCAGTTTTGATCCCGATGAGCAGTTCTTC. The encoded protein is CASSFDPDEQFF.

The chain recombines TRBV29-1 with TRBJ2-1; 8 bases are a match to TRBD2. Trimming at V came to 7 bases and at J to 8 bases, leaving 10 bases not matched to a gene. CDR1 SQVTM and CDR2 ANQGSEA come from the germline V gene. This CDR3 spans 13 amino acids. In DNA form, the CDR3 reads TGCAGCGCCGCGGGGGGTGCAGGGGATGAGCAGTTCTTC. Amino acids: CSAAGGAGDEQFF.

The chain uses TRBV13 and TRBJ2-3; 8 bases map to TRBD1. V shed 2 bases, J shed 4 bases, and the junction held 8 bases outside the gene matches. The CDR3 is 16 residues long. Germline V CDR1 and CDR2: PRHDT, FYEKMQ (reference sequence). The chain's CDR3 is CASSLILDRVADTQYF. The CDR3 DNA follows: TGTGCCAGCAGCTTAATCCTGGACAGGGTCGCAGATACGCAGTATTTT.

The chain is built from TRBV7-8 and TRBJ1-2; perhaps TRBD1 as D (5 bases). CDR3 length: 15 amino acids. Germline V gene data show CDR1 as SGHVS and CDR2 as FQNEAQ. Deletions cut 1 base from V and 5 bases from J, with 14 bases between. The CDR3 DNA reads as TGTGCCAGCAGCTTAGGGGGGTCCGACCTTTATGGCTACACCTTC. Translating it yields CASSLGGSDLYGYTF.

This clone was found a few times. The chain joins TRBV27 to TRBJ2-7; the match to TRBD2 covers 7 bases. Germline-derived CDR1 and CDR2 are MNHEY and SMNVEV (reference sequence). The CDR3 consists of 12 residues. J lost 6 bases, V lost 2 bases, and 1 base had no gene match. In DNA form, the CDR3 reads TGTGCCAGCAGTTTACGGGGGGTCGAGCAGTACTTC. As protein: CASSLRGVEQYF.

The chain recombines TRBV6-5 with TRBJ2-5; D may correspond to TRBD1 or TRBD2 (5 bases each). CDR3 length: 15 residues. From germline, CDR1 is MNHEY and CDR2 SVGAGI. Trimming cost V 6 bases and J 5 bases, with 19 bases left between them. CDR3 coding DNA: TGTGCCAGCAGCTCCGGGGCCCGAGGGCGGGAGACCCAGTACTTC. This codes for CASSSGARGRETQYF.

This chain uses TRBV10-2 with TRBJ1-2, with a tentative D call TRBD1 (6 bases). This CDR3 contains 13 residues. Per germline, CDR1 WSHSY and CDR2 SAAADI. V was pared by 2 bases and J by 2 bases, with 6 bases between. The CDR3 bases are TGCGCCAGCAGTGAGCAGGGGAACTATGGCTACACCTTC. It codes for CASSEQGNYGYTF.

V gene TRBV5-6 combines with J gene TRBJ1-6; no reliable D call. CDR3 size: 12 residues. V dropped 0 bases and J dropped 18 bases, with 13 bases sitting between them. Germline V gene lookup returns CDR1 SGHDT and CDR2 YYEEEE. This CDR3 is CASSLAGRTHHF. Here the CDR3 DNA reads TGTGCCAGCAGCTTGGCCGGGCGGACTCACCACTTT.

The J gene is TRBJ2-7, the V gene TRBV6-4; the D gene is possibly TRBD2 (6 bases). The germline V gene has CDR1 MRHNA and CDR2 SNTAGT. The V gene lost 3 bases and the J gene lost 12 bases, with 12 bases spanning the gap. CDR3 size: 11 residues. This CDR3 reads CASSEFGTWYF. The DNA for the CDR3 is TGTGCCAGCAGTGAGTTTGGGACTTGGTACTTC.

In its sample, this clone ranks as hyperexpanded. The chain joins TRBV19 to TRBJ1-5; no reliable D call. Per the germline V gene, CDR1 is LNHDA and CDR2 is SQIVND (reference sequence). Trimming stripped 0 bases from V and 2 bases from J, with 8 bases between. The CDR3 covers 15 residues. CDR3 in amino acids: CASSIEGYGNQPQHF. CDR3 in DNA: TGTGCCAGTAGTATAGAAGGGTACGGCAATCAGCCCCAGCATTTT. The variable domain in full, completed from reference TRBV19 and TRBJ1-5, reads DGGITQSPKYLFRKEGQNVTLSCEQNLNHDAMYWYRQDPGQGLRLIYYSQIVNDFQKGDIAEGYSVSREKKESFPLTVTSAQKNPTAFYLCASSIEGYGNQPQHFGDGTRLSIL.

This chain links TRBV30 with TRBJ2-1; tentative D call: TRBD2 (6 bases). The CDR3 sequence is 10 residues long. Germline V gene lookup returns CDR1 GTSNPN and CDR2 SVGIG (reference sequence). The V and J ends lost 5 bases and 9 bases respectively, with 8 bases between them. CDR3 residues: CAWGGSEQFF. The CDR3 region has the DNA TGTGCCTGGGGGGGGAGTGAGCAGTTCTTC.

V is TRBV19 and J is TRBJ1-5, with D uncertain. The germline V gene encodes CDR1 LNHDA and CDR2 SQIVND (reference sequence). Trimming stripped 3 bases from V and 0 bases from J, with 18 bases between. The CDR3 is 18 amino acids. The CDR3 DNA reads TGTGCCAGTAGTATGATTTCGGGCGCAAGTTATAGCAATCAGCCCCAGCATTTT. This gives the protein CASSMISGASYSNQPQHF.

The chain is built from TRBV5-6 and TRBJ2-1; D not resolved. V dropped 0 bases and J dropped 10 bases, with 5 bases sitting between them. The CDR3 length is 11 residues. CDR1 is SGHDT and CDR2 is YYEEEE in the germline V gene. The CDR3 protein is CASSLVEEQFF. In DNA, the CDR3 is TGTGCCAGCAGCTTGGTTGAGGAGCAGTTCTTC.

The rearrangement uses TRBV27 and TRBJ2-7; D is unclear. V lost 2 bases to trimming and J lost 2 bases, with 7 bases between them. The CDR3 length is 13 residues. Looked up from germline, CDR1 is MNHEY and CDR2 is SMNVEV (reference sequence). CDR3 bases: TGTGCCAGCAGTTTAGGTTTAGCCTACGAGCAGTACTTC. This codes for CASSLGLAYEQYF.

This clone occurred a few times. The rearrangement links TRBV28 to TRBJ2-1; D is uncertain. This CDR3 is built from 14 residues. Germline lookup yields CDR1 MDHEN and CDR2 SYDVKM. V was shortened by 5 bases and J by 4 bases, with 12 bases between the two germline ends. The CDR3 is CASSLLTQYNEQFF. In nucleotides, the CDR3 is TGTGCCAGCAGTCTACTAACCCAGTACAATGAGCAGTTCTTC. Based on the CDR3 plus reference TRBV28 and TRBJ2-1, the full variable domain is DVKVTQSSRYLVKRTGEKVFLECVQDMDHENMFWYRQDPGLGLRLIYFSYDVKMKEKGDIPEGYSVSREKKERFSLILESASTNQTSMYLCASSLLTQYNEQFFGPGTRLTVL.

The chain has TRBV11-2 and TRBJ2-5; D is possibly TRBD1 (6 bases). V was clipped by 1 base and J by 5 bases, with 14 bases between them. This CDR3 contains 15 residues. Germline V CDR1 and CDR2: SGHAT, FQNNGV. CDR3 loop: CASSLGSGAGETQYF. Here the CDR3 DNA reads TGTGCCAGCAGCTTAGGATCAGGGGCAGGGGAGACCCAGTACTTC.

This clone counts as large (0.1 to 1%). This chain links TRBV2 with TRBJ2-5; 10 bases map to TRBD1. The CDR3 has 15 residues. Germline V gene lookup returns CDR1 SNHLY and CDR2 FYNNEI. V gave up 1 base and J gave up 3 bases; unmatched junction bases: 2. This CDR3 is CASSEVGTGEETQYF. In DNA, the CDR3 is TGTGCCAGCAGTGAAGTCGGGACAGGGGAAGAGACCCAGTACTTC.

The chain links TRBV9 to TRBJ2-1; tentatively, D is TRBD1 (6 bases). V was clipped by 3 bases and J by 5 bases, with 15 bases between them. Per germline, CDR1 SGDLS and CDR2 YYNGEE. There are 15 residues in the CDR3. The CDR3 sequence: CASSGGAGTNNEQFF. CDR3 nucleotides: TGTGCCAGCAGCGGTGGAGCCGGGACAAACAATGAGCAGTTCTTC.

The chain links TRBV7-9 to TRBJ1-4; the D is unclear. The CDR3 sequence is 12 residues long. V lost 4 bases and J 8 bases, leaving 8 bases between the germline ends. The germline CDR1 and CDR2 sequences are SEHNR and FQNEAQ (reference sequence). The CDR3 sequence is CASSWGGEKLFF. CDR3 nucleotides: TGTGCCAGCAGCTGGGGTGGGGAAAAACTGTTTTTT.

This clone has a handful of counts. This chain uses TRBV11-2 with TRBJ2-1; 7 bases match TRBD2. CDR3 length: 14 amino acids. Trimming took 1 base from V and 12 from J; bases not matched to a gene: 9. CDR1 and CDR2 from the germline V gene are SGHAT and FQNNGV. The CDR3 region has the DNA TGTGCCAGCAGCTTAGGGGCTAGCGGCGCATGGCAGTTCTTC. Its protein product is CASSLGASGAWQFF.

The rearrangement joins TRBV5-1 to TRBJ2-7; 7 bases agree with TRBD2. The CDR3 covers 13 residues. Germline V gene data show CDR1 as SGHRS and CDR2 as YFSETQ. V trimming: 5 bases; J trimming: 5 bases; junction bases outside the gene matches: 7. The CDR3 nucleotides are TGCGCCAGCAGAGCGGGGAGTTCAGACGAGCAGTACTTC. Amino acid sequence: CASRAGSSDEQYF. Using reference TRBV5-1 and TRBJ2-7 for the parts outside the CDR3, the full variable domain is KAGVTQTPRYLIKTRGQQVTLSCSPISGHRSVSWYQQTPGQGLQFLFEYFSETQRNKGNFPGRFSGRQFSNSRSEMNVSTLELGDSALYLCASRAGSSDEQYFGPGTRLTVT.

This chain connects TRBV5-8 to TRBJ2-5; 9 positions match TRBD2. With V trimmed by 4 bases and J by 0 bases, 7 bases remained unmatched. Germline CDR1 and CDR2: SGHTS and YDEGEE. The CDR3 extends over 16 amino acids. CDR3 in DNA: TGTGCCAGCAGCCGCTGGACTAGCGCCAACCAAGAGACCCAGTACTTC. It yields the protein CASSRWTSANQETQYF.

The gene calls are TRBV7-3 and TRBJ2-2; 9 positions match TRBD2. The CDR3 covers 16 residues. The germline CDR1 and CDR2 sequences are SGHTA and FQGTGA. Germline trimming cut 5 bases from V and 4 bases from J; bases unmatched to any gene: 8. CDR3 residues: CASSLLAGEVTGELFF. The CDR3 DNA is TGTGCCAGCAGCCTCTTAGCGGGAGAGGTCACCGGGGAGCTGTTTTTT.

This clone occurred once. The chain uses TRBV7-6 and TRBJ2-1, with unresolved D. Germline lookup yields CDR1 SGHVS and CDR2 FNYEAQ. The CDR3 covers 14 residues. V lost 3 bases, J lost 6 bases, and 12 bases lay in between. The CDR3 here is CASSFGSSGNEQFF. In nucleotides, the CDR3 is TGTGCCAGCAGCTTTGGCTCTTCCGGCAATGAGCAGTTCTTC.

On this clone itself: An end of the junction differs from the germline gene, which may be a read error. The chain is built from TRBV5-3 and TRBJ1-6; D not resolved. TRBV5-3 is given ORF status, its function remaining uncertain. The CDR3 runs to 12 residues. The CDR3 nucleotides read TGTGCCAGCAGCTTGGCCGGGCGGACTCACCACTTT. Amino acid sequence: CASSLAGRTHHF.

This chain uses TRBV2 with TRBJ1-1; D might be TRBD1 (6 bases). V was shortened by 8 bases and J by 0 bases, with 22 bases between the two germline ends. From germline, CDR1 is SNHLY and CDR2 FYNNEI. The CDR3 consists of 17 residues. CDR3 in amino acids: CASPERGRGLVNTEAFF. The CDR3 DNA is TGTGCCAGCCCGGAAAGAGGCAGGGGTTTAGTGAACACTGAAGCTTTCTTT.

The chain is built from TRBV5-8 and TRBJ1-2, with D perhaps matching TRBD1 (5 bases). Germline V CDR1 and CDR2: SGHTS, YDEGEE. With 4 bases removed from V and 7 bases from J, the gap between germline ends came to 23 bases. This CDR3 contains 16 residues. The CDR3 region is CASSTLGGVNLSGYTF. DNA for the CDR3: TGTGCCAGCAGCACTCTTGGGGGGGTGAACTTGTCTGGCTACACCTTC.

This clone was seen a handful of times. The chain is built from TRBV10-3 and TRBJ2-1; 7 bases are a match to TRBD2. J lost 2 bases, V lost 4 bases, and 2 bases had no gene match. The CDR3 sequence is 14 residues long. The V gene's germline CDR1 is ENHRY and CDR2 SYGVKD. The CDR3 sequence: CAISGAGTYNEQFF. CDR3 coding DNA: TGTGCCATCAGTGGAGCGGGGACCTACAATGAGCAGTTCTTC.

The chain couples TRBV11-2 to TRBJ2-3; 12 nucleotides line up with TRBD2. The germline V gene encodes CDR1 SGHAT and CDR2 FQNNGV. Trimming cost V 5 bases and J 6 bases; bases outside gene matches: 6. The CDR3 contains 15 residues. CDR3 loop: CASSLAGGVGDTQYF. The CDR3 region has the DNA TGTGCCAGCAGCCTAGCGGGAGGGGTCGGCGATACGCAGTATTTT.

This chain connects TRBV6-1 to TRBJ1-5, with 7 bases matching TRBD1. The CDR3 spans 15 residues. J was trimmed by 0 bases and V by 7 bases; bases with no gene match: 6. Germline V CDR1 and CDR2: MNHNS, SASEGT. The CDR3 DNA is TGTGCCAGCACCTGGACAGGAGATAGCAATCAGCCCCAGCATTTT. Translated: CASTWTGDSNQPQHF.